The subject of this entry is one T cell receptor (beta chain). Its antigen is currently unknown. The data derive from a study of cytomegalovirus exposure and HLA in healthy donors. About the research overall: Of all 380 or so donors who were genotyped, 81% belonged to the Caucasian-associated ancestry cluster. The study's findings and limits: A missense DCLRE1C variant was associated with V- and J-gene trimming of TCR beta chains in a later analysis, and an independent cohort replicated the association. Roughly even sequencing depth across donors was the assumption behind the presence/absence analyses.

Germline CDR1 is GTSNPN and CDR2 is SVGIG (reference sequence). The ends were cut back, 1 base at V and 1 base at J, with 7 bases in the middle. The CDR3 has 13 amino acids. PCR was performed using 60 Vbeta and 13 Jbeta primers. Data came from immunoSEQ multiplex PCR; TCRdb stores just in-frame clones and leaves some out. The sample includes 120,000 or so clones, about 80% of them seen just once. Sequenced input: PBMCs. This sequence was found in a male donor in good health and CMV-seronegative. The rearrangement links TRBV30 to TRBJ1-1; D gene ambiguous. The CDR3 DNA sequence: TGTGCCTGGAGTGCGAAGAGGAACACTGAAGCTTTCTTT. It yields the protein CAWSAKRNTEAFF.